These 25 T cell receptor beta chains originate from one sample sequenced in a study of blood T cells in healthy people across ages. PCR was performed a second time for roughly 7 to 11 cycles using a sample-barcoded 5' primer and a J-beta primer mix. TCRdb processed the 5' RACE reads anew with MiXCR; each CDR3 protein has one entry. The sample consists of roughly 1,500,000 distinct CDR3 sequences, about 35% of them appearing once. The sample was blood. The receptors originated from a woman aged 25 to 39 in good health.

This clonotype was detected a few times. V usage is TRBV20-1 and J usage is TRBJ1-6; 8 bases agree with TRBD1. J lost 10 bases, V lost 6 bases, and 14 bases had no gene match. The CDR3 totals 15 residues. Germline V gene lookup returns CDR1 DFQATT and CDR2 SNEGSKA (reference sequence). In nucleotides, the CDR3 is TGCAGTGCCCTAGGGCCGACAGGGGAGGACTCACCCCTCCACTTT. It translates to CSALGPTGEDSPLHF.

This clonotype was counted a few times. V is TRBV20-1 and J is TRBJ2-1; D is possibly TRBD1 (5 bases). The V gene's germline CDR1 is DFQATT and CDR2 SNEGSKA (reference sequence). This CDR3 spans 14 amino acids. Trimming shortened V by 5 bases and J by 7 bases, and 18 bases separated the two germline ends. The CDR3 is CSAPVPQGRNEQFF. In nucleotides, the CDR3 is TGCAGTGCTCCTGTGCCCCAGGGAAGGAATGAGCAGTTCTTC.

The chain combines TRBV9 with TRBJ2-2; D is possibly TRBD2 (5 bases). Germline V gives CDR1 SGDLS, CDR2 YYNGEE. The CDR3 totals 15 residues. V was cut by 4 bases and J by 2 bases, with 12 bases left in between. The CDR3: CASSPRTYNTGELFF. The CDR3 coding sequence is TGTGCCAGCAGCCCGAGGACTTATAACACCGGGGAGCTGTTTTTT.

This sequence joins TRBV6-6 and TRBJ2-1, with 7 bases that match TRBD1. The CDR3 has 16 residues. Germline values: CDR1 MNHNY, CDR2 SVGAGI (reference sequence). The ends lost 2 bases at V and 4 bases at J; junction bases unmatched: 8. The chain's CDR3 is CASSYLNRGGYNEQFF. CDR3 sequence (DNA): TGTGCCAGCAGTTACCTGAACAGGGGTGGGTACAATGAGCAGTTCTTC.

The rearrangement joins TRBV10-2 to TRBJ2-1, with D perhaps given as TRBD1 or TRBD2 (5 bases each). The germline V gene encodes CDR1 WSHSY and CDR2 SAAADI. The CDR3 has 15 residues. Trimming left V 6 bases short and J 1 base short, with 13 bases between. CDR3 protein: CASRGDGESYNEQFF. For the CDR3, the DNA is TGCGCCAGCAGGGGGGACGGGGAGTCCTACAATGAGCAGTTCTTC.

The CDR3 reads CSAVRSGGYNEQFF. In DNA form, the CDR3 reads TGCAGTGCTGTTCGGAGCGGGGGTTACAATGAGCAGTTCTTC. This chain joins TRBV20-1 and TRBJ2-1, with 8 positions matching TRBD2. Germline V lookup: CDR1 DFQATT, CDR2 SNEGSKA (reference sequence). Germline trimming cut 5 bases from V and 4 bases from J; bases unmatched to any gene: 7. CDR3 length: 14 amino acids.

This rearrangement joins TRBV20-1 to TRBJ2-5; a possible D gene is TRBD1 (5 bases). From germline, CDR1 is DFQATT and CDR2 SNEGSKA (reference sequence). The CDR3 is made up of 14 amino acids. V was shortened by 1 base and J by 2 bases, with 11 bases between the two germline ends. The CDR3 nucleotides are TGCAGTGCTAGAGTCTCCCCAGGGCAAGAGACCCAGTACTTC. Translation gives CSARVSPGQETQYF.

Only a few counts were recorded for this clonotype. The chain is built from TRBV5-1 and TRBJ1-6; 7 positions agree with TRBD1. V shed 2 bases and J 0 bases; nucleotides not matched to a gene: 8. From germline, CDR1 is SGHRS and CDR2 YFSETQ. The CDR3 is 18 residues long. The CDR3 here is CASSFTRQGGSYNSPLHF. Here the CDR3 DNA reads TGCGCCAGCAGCTTTACCCGACAGGGAGGCTCCTATAATTCACCCCTCCACTTT.

This clonotype showed up many times. The chain employs TRBV7-2 and TRBJ2-5; D gene uncertain. Trimming removed 4 bases at V and 6 bases at J, with 9 bases between. CDR1 and CDR2 (germline): SGHTA, FQGNSA. The CDR3 has 12 amino acids. CDR3 bases: TGTGCCAGCAGCTCTCCGAAGCAGACCCAGTACTTC. Translated: CASSSPKQTQYF.

This clonotype was counted many times. This chain uses TRBV29-1 with TRBJ2-7; 8 bases map to TRBD1. The trim removed 6 bases at V and 7 bases at J, leaving 11 bases unmatched. The CDR3 runs 13 residues. In germline, CDR1 is SQVTM, CDR2 ANQGSEA. The chain's CDR3 is CSVQRRGLREQYF. CDR3 sequence (DNA): TGCAGCGTCCAACGCAGGGGGCTCAGGGAGCAGTACTTC.

The chain recombines TRBV6-1 with TRBJ1-1; possible D gene TRBD1, 6 bases. The V end was cut by 6 bases, the J end by 3 bases, with 11 bases between. CDR1 is MNHNS, CDR2 SASEGT, per germline. The CDR3 runs 13 residues. The chain's CDR3 is CASRDRWDTEAFF. The DNA of the CDR3 is TGTGCCAGCAGAGACAGGTGGGACACTGAAGCTTTCTTT.

This clonotype has more than one count but fewer than ten. This chain connects TRBV6-5 to TRBJ1-4, with D possibly being TRBD1 (6 bases). The CDR3 runs 14 residues. Trimming cost V 4 bases and J 4 bases, with 10 bases left between them. Germline CDR1 reads MNHEY; CDR2 reads SVGAGI. CDR3 region: CASSSVDSNEKLFF. The CDR3 coding sequence is TGTGCCAGCAGTTCCGTGGACAGTAATGAAAAACTGTTTTTT.

The rearrangement uses TRBV20-1 and TRBJ2-7, with a possible D match to TRBD2 (5 bases). Trimming pared 4 bases from V and 2 bases from J, leaving 9 bases between. Germline assignment: CDR1 DFQATT and CDR2 SNEGSKA (reference sequence). This CDR3 is 12 amino acids long. The CDR3 loop is CSATKGAYEQYF. The CDR3 bases are TGCAGTGCTACCAAGGGAGCCTACGAGCAGTACTTC.

This clonotype was seen only a few times. The V and J genes are TRBV6-2 or TRBV6-3 and TRBJ1-2; D is unclear. Trimming stripped 0 bases from V and 4 bases from J, with 12 bases between. Germline lookup yields CDR1 MNHEY and CDR2 SVGEGT. This CDR3 is built from 15 residues. The chain's CDR3 is CASSYSSPTGYGYTF. The CDR3 bases are TGTGCCAGCAGTTACTCGAGTCCAACCGGCTATGGCTACACCTTC.

The J gene is TRBJ2-3, the V gene TRBV6-6; TRBD2 matches 8 bases. The CDR3 loop spans 15 amino acids. V lost 5 bases and J lost 6; bases outside the gene matches: 10. In germline, CDR1 is MNHNY, CDR2 SVGAGI (reference sequence). The CDR3 DNA reads TGTGCCAGCAGTGGACTAGCCCAATCGGGTGATACGCAGTATTTT. It encodes CASSGLAQSGDTQYF.

The table lists this clonotype with a few counts. The rearrangement uses TRBV5-1 and TRBJ2-1; 13 bases map to TRBD2. Germline V CDR1 and CDR2: SGHRS, YFSETQ. The V gene end was trimmed by 7 bases and the J gene end by 7 bases; junction bases not matched to a gene: 8. The CDR3 extends over 15 amino acids. CDR3 sequence: CASCTGLAGTNEQFF. DNA for the CDR3: TGCGCCAGCTGTACGGGACTAGCGGGGACTAATGAGCAGTTCTTC.

This clonotype has at least ten counts. V gene TRBV6-6 combines with J gene TRBJ2-7; D gene unclear. Germline CDR1 reads MNHNY; CDR2 reads SVGAGI (reference sequence). This CDR3 has 12 residues. Deletions cut 2 bases from V and 7 bases from J, with 9 bases between. The CDR3 nucleotides read TGTGCCAGCAGTTACGATGTTCGAGAGCAGTACTTC. Translating gives CASSYDVREQYF.

CDR3 residues: CASSSEGTSEAFF. The CDR3 DNA is TGTGCCAGCAGCTCAGAGGGCACGTCTGAAGCTTTCTTT. This chain connects TRBV7-3 to TRBJ1-1; no firm D call. Germline V gene sequence: CDR1 SGHTA, CDR2 FQGTGA. The V and J ends lost 4 bases and 6 bases respectively, with 12 bases between them. The CDR3 runs 13 residues.

This clonotype was recorded many times. V is TRBV4-1 and J is TRBJ2-1; weak D call: TRBD2 (5 bases). The ends were cut back, 0 bases at V and 0 bases at J, with 15 bases in the middle. This CDR3 comprises 18 residues. The germline V gene has CDR1 MGHRA and CDR2 YSYEKL. CDR3 region: CASSQDGLGINSYNEQFF. CDR3 in DNA: TGCGCCAGCAGCCAAGATGGTCTCGGGATCAACTCCTACAATGAGCAGTTCTTC.

The chain is built from TRBV3-1 and TRBJ1-1, with D unresolved. The CDR3 length is 14 residues. Looked up from germline, CDR1 is LGHDT and CDR2 is YNNKEL (reference sequence). V lost 3 bases, J lost 6 bases, and 14 bases lay in between. CDR3 coding DNA: TGTGCCAGCAGCCAGGACGGACGGGCTGCTGAAGCTTTCTTT. Encoded protein: CASSQDGRAAEAFF.

This chain joins TRBV20-1 and TRBJ2-5; D is unclear. Germline assignment: CDR1 DFQATT and CDR2 SNEGSKA (reference sequence). The length of the CDR3 is 10 residues. Trimming cost V 4 bases and J 3 bases, with 3 bases left between them. CDR3 DNA: TGCAGTGCTAAGAAAGAGACCCAGTACTTC. Translated, it gives CSAKKETQYF.

With respect to this clonotype: The junction departs from germline at one end; a sequencing error may be responsible. The chain combines TRBV19 with TRBJ2-7, with no clear D. Germline-derived CDR1 and CDR2 are LNHDA and SQIVND (reference sequence). The CDR3 has 15 amino acids. Here the CDR3 DNA reads TGTGCCAGGAGTAATGCCCTACAGATATCCTACGAGCAGTACTTC. Amino acids: CARSNALQISYEQYF.

This clonotype was seen a few times. The rearrangement uses TRBV20-1 and TRBJ2-1; D remains unclear. The V end was cut by 1 base, the J end by 7 bases, with 23 bases between. Germline V gene sequence: CDR1 DFQATT, CDR2 SNEGSKA (reference sequence). CDR3 size: 17 residues. DNA for the CDR3: TGCAGTGCTAGAGCTCTCGTCGGGTTTACGTCTGTAAATGAGCAGTTCTTC. It codes for CSARALVGFTSVNEQFF.

The chain joins TRBV20-1 to TRBJ2-1; the match to TRBD2 covers 9 bases. V lost 4 bases and J lost 2; bases outside the gene matches: 12. The CDR3 runs to 17 residues. Looked up from germline, CDR1 is DFQATT and CDR2 is SNEGSKA (reference sequence). The CDR3 here is CSAKGLAGRVTYNEQFF. DNA for the CDR3: TGCAGTGCTAAAGGGCTAGCGGGAAGGGTCACCTACAATGAGCAGTTCTTC.

This chain uses TRBV29-1 with TRBJ1-1; 9 nucleotides match TRBD1. Trimming took 7 bases from V and 5 from J; bases not matched to a gene: 8. Per germline, CDR1 SQVTM and CDR2 ANQGSEA. The CDR3 contains 13 residues. In nucleotides, the CDR3 is TGCAGCGGGAAACGACAGGGGGGGACTGAAGCTTTCTTT. It is translated as CSGKRQGGTEAFF.